This is a list of T cell receptor beta chains from one sample in a study of shared clonotypes between healthy human individuals. The method was immunoSEQ multiplex PCR; TCRdb's version includes in-frame clones alone and lacks a portion of them. The sample includes fewer than 850,000 clones, about 96% of them seen just once. The specimen sequenced was naive CD8+ T cells sorted from blood. Receptor source: a man between 25 and 39 years old in good health. Both conserved end residues are part of each CDR3. The D gene is left open where the match is weak. Clone size is stated in some rows and not others, as once, few, many or a class when expanded.

TRBJ1-5,TRBV10-1,.,TRBD1,TGCGCCAGCAGTGAATCAGGGGGCGAGAATCAGCCCCAGCATTTT,CASSESGGENQPQHF
TRBJ2-1,TRBV4-2,.,TRBD1,TGTGCCAGCAGCCAAGGAGTTGGCAGGGGGCTTGAGCAGTTCTTC,CASSQGVGRGLEQFF
TRBJ2-2,TRBV5-4,.,TRBD2,TGTGCCAGCAGCCCTGATTATAGCGGGTGGAACACCGGGGAGCTGTTTTTT,CASSPDYSGWNTGELFF
TRBJ2-7,TRBV10-2,.,TRBD2,TGCGCCAGCAGAGGGCCTAATCTAGCGGGAAGCTCCTACGAGCAGTACTTC,CASRGPNLAGSSYEQYF
TRBJ2-1,TRBV11-3,.,TRBD2,TGTGCCAGCAGCTTAGAGAGCGGGACCGCCTACAATGAGCAGTTCTTC,CASSLESGTAYNEQFF
TRBJ2-1,TRBV27,.,.,TGTGCCACCCAGAGGGACACGGGGCGGGTTGAGCAGTTCTTC,CATQRDTGRVEQFF
TRBJ2-1,TRBV9,.,TRBD2,TGTGCCAGCAGCGTAGTTGGCGGGGGTAGCTCCTACAATGAGCAGTTCTTC,CASSVVGGGSSYNEQFF
TRBJ1-5,TRBV9,.,TRBD1,TGTGCCAGCAGCGTAGTCCCCCCTACAGGGACAGGGGCACAGCCCCAGCATTTT,CASSVVPPTGTGAQPQHF
TRBJ1-2,TRBV4-1,.,.,TGCGCCAGCAGCCAAGACCTCCGGCAGGGGCGGCATTATGGCTACACCTTC,CASSQDLRQGRHYGYTF
TRBJ2-3,TRBV6-1,.,.,TGTGCCAGCGCGGAGGGACAGAACACAGATACGCAGTATTTT,CASAEGQNTDTQYF
TRBJ2-3,TRBV14,.,.,TGTGCCAGCAGCAGTCGGACACTAAAAATCACAGATACGCAGTATTTT,CASSSRTLKITDTQYF
TRBJ2-1,TRBV6-1,.,.,TGTGCCAGCAGTGGAGAGGGTACTCGCTCCTACAATGAGCAGTTCTTC,CASSGEGTRSYNEQFF
TRBJ2-6,TRBV9,.,.,TGTGCCAGCAGCGGTGGCTCTGGGGCCAACGTCCTGACTTTC,CASSGGSGANVLTF
TRBJ1-5,TRBV4-1,.,.,TGCGCCAGCAGCCAGGATCCGGGCGGGGGGTCGCGACCTAATAGCAATCAGCCCCAGCATTTT,CASSQDPGGGSRPNSNQPQHF
TRBJ2-3,TRBV7-9,.,.,TGTGCCAGCAGCTTAGACACCACAGATACGCAGTATTTT,CASSLDTTDTQYF
TRBJ2-3,TRBV5-1,.,.,TGCGCCAGCAGCGCCGGAACAGGGAGCACAGATACGCAGTATTTT,CASSAGTGSTDTQYF
TRBJ2-1,TRBV9,few,.,TGTGCCAGCAGCGTAGGGAGTGAGCAGTTCTTC,CASSVGSEQFF
TRBJ2-7,TRBV10-3,.,.,TGTGCCATCGGTATAGGGGACGAGCAGTACTTC,CAIGIGDEQYF
TRBJ2-1,TRBV27,.,TRBD2,TGTGCCAGCAGTTCCCATGAGAGGGGACTAGGCTACAATGAGCAGTTCTTC,CASSSHERGLGYNEQFF
TRBJ2-6,TRBV27,.,.,TGTGCCAGCAGTTCCTACCAAGTGCCGGGCCAAAAAGAATCTGGGGCCAACGTCCTGACTTTC,CASSSYQVPGQKESGANVLTF
TRBJ2-7,TRBV28,once,.,TGTGCCAGCAGTTTGGTCGACTACGAGCAGTACTTC,CASSLVDYEQYF
TRBJ2-5,TRBV28,.,.,TGTGCCAGCAGTCCACGGCCCCTGGTGTCACTGGAGACCCAGTACTTC,CASSPRPLVSLETQYF
TRBJ1-2,TRBV18,.,TRBD1,TGTGCCAGCTCAGCGACAGGGAGAGATGGCTACACCTTC,CASSATGRDGYTF